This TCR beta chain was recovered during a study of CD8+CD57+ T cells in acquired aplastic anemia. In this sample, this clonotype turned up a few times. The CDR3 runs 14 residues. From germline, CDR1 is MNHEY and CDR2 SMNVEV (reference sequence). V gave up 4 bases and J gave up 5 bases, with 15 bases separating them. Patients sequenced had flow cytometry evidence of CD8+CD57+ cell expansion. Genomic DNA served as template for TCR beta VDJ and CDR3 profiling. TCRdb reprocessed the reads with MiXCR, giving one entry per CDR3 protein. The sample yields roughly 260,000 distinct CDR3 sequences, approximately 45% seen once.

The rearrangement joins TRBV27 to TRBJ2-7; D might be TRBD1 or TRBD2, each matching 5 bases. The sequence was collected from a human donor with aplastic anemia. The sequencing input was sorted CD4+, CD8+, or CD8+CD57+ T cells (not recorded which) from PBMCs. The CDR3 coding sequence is TGTGCCAGCAGTTCTCCGGGACGAGGTAACGAGCAGTACTTC. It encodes CASSSPGRGNEQYF.